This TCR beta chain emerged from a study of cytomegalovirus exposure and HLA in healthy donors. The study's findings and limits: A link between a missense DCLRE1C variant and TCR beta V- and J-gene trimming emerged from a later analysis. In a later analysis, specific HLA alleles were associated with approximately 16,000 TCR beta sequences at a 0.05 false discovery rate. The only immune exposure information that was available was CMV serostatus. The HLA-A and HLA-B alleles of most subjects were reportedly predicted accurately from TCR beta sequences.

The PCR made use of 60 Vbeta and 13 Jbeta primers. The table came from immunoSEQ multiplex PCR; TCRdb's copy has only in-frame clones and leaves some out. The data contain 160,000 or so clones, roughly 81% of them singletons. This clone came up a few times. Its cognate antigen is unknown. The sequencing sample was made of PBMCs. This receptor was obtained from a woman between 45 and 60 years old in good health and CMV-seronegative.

The chain's CDR3 is CAISESAGPEAFF. CDR3 DNA: TGTGCCATCAGTGAGTCAGCAGGTCCTGAAGCTTTCTTT. The V gene is TRBV10-3, the J gene TRBJ1-1; D remains ambiguous. Trimming shortened V by 0 bases and J by 6 bases, and 8 bases separated the two germline ends. Germline CDR1 is ENHRY and CDR2 is SYGVKD. This CDR3 has 13 residues.